The rows below give T cell receptor beta chains drawn from one sample of a study of blood T cell repertoires in COVID-19. This table comes from immunoSEQ multiplex PCR, and its TCRdb copy is limited to in-frame clones, with some not included. The sample has around 65,000 clones, more than 70% seen once. The sequencing sample was made of peripheral blood. The origin of the receptors is a human donor in a cohort sampled during active COVID-19. Each CDR3 is given with its conserved first and last residue. A D gene is named only where the DNA matches it firmly. The size entry is marked missing in some rows and otherwise reads once, few, many or a size class.

V gene	D gene	J gene	clone size	CDR3 protein	CDR3 DNA
TRBV4-1	TRBD1	TRBJ1-2	-	CASSPILDRGNYGYTF	TGCGCCAGCAGCCCCATCTTGGACAGGGGGAACTATGGCTACACCTTC
TRBV7-6	TRBD1	TRBJ2-7	-	CASSLISGQGADEQYF	TGTGCCAGCAGCTTAATCTCGGGACAGGGGGCGGACGAGCAGTACTTC
TRBV18	TRBD1	TRBJ1-5	-	CASSPPYRIGGPRAQHF	TGTGCCAGCTCACCACCTTATCGGATAGGGGGCCCTAGGGCCCAGCATTTT
TRBV12-3/TRBV12-4	TRBD1	TRBJ1-3	once	CASSRTGDTIYF	TGTGCCAGCAGCAGGACAGGGGACACCATATATTTT
TRBV27	TRBD1	TRBJ2-7	few	CASSARDRVRAYEQYF	TGTGCCAGCAGTGCCCGGGACAGGGTTAGGGCCTACGAGCAGTACTTC
TRBV10-3	TRBD1	TRBJ1-6	-	CATSTGGYSPLHF	TGTGCCACCTCGACAGGGGGTTATTCACCCCTCCACTTT
TRBV5-4	TRBD1	TRBJ1-2	-	CASSGDSYGYTF	TGTGCCAGCAGCGGGGACAGCTATGGCTACACCTTC
TRBV10-1	TRBD2	TRBJ2-1	-	CASSESVGRSEQFF	TGCGCCAGCAGTGAGTCGGTCGGGAGGAGTGAGCAGTTCTTC
TRBV19	-	TRBJ1-1	-	CASSAWDTGYTEAFF	TGTGCCAGTAGTGCCTGGGACACTGGGTACACTGAAGCTTTCTTT
TRBV5-1	-	TRBJ2-2	-	CASSSLEQGNTGELFF	TGCGCCAGCAGCTCCTTAGAACAGGGAAACACCGGGGAGCTGTTTTTT
TRBV5-1	TRBD1	TRBJ1-6	-	CASSLNRGGSPLHF	TGCGCCAGCAGCTTGAACAGGGGAGGCTCACCCCTCCACTTT
TRBV7-9	-	TRBJ2-2	-	CASSFQGSDTGELFF	TGTGCCAGCAGCTTTCAGGGGAGCGACACCGGGGAGCTGTTTTTT
TRBV19	-	TRBJ2-3	-	CASKAGGDTQYF	TGTGCCAGTAAGGCGGGTGGAGATACGCAGTATTTT